What follows describes a single TCR beta chain. Antigen unknown. The authors ran the assay at deep level. Libraries were prepared by immunoSEQ multiplex PCR; TCRdb keeps only in-frame clonotypes and omits some of them. The sample yields over 750,000 clones, about 97% seen once. The sample comes from a study of shared clonotypes between healthy human individuals. Study results and limitations: Naive CD4 clonotypes were shared across several donors at about 5%. As a rule, naive subsets had a larger estimated richness than memory subsets.

V lost 0 bases and J 0 bases, leaving 10 bases between the germline ends. The CDR3 is made up of 16 amino acids. In germline, CDR1 is SGHRS, CDR2 YFSETQ. Positive CCR7 selection of CD45RO-negative cells yielded the naive CD8 cells, and terminally differentiated effector memory CD45RA+ cells were excluded. The sample consisted of naive CD8+ T cells sorted from blood. This sequence originates from a man between 25 and 39 years old in good health. This rearrangement joins TRBV5-1 to TRBJ2-1; D gene uncertain. DNA for the CDR3: TGCGCCAGCAGCTTGGAGGGATTCAACTCCTACAATGAGCAGTTCTTC. Translating gives CASSLEGFNSYNEQFF.